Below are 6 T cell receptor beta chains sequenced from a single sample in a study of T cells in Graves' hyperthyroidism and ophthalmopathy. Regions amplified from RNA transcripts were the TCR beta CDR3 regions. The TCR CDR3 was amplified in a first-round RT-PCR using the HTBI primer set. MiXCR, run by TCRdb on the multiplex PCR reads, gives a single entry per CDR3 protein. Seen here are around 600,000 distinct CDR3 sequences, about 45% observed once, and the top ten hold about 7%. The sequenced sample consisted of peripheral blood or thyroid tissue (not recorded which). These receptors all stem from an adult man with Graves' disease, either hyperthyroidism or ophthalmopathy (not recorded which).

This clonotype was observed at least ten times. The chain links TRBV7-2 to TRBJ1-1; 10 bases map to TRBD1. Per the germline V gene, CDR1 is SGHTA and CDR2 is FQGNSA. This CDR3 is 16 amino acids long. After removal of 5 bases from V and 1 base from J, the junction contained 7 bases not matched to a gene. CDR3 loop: CASSTTGGYGNTEAFF. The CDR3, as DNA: TGTGCCAGCAGCACGACAGGGGGCTATGGGAACACTGAAGCTTTCTTT.

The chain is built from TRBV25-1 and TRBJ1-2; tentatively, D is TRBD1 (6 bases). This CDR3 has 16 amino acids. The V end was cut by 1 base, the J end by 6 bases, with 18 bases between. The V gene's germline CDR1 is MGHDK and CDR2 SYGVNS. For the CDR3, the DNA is TGTGCCAGCAGTGAATGGTGGGCCAGGGGAGACGATGGCTACACCTTC. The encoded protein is CASSEWWARGDDGYTF.

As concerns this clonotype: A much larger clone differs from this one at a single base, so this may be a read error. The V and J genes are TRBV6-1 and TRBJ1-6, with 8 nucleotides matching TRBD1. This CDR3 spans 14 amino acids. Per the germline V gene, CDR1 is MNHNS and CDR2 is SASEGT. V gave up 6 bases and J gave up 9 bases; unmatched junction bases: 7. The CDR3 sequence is CASRQTGVGSPLHF. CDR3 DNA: TGTGCCAGCAGGCAGACAGGGGTGGGTTCACCCCTCCACTTT.

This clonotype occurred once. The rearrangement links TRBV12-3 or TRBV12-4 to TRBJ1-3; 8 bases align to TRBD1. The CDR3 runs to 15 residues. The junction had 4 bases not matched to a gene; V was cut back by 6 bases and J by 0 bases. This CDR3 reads CASRRTGHSGNTIYF. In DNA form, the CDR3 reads TGTGCCAGCAGGCGGACAGGGCACTCTGGAAACACCATATATTTT.

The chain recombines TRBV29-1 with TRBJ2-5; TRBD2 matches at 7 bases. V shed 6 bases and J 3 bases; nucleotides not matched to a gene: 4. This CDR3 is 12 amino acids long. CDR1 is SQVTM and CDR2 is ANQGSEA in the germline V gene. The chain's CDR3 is CSVGTTKETQYF. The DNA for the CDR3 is TGCAGCGTCGGGACTACCAAAGAGACCCAGTACTTC.

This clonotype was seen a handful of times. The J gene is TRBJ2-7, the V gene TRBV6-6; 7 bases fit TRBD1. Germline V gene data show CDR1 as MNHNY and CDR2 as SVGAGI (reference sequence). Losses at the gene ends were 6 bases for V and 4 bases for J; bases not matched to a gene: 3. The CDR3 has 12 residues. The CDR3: CASSGTVYEQYF. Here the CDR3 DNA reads TGTGCCAGCAGCGGGACAGTGTACGAGCAGTACTTC.